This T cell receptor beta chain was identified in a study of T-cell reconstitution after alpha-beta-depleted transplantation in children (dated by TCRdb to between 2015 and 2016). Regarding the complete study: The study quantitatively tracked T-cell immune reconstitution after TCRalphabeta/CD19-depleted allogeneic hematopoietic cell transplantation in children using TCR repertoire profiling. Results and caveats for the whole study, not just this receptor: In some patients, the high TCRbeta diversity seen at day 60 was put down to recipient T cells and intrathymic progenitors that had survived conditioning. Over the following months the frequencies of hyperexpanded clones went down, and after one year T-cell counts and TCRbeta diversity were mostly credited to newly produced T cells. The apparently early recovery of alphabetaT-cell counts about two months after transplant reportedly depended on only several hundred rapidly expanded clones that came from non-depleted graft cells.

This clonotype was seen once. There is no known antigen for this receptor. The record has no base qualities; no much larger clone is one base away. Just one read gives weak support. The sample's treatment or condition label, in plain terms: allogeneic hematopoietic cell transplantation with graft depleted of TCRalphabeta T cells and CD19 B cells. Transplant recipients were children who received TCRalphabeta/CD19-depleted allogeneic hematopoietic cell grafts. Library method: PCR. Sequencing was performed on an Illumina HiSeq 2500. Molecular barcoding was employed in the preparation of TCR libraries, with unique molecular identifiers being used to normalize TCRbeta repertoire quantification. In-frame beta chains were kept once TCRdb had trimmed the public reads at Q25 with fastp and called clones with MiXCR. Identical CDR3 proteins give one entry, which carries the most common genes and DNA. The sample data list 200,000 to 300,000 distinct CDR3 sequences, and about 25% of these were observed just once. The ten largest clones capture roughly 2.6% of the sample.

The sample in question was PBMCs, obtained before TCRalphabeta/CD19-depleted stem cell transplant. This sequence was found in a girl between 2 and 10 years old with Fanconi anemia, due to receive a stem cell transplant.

The sequence in DNA is TGCAGTGCTATTGGGTCGAGGAGAACGGAGACCCAGTACTTC. Translated, it gives CSAIGSRRTETQYF. The chain employs TRBV20-1 and TRBJ2-5, with the D gene call left open. V is clipped by 4 bases and J by 5 bases, and the sequence between their germline boundaries is 17 bases long. Including cysteine and phenylalanine, the CDR3 has 14 amino acids. Here the CDR3 DNA is all that survives: 42 bases in frame from base 1. Based on the germline V gene (reference sequence), the CDR1 and CDR2 sequences are DFQATT and SNEGSKA.